This TCR beta chain originates from a study of neurological immune-mediated disorders. This clonotype was observed a few times. By 5'RACE with 10-nucleotide random UMIs, the cDNA was made. Using its own MiXCR run on the 5' RACE reads, TCRdb lists one record per CDR3 protein. The data contain fewer than 85,000 distinct CDR3 sequences, roughly 4.4% of them singletons. The V and J ends lost 7 bases and 5 bases respectively, with 15 bases between them. Germline loops: CDR1 SNHLY, CDR2 FYNNEI. This CDR3 spans 14 amino acids. The clonotype comes from a woman aged 70-85 years with multiple sclerosis. The chain joins TRBV2 to TRBJ2-1; D is perhaps TRBD2 (6 bases). Sequencing was carried out using PBMCs. The CDR3 loop reads CASTGERTNNEQFF. As DNA, the CDR3 is TGTGCCAGCACGGGGGAGAGAACGAACAATGAGCAGTTCTTC.